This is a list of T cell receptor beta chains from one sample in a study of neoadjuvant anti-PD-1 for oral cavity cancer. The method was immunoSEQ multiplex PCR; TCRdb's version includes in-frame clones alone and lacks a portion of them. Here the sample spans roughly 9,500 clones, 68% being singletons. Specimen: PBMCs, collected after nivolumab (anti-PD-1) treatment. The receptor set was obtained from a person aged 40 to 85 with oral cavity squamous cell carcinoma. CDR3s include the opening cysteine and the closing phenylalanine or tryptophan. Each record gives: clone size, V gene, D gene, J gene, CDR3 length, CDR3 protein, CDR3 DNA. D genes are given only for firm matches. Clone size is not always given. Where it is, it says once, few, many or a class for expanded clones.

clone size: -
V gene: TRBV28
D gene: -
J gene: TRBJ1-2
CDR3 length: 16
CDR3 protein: CASSPTRGGKNYGYTF
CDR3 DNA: TGTGCCAGCAGCCCAACGAGGGGGGGAAAAAACTATGGCTACACCTTC

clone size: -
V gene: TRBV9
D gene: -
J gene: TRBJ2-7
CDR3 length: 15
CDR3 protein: CASSVGGKGGYEQYF
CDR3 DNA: TGTGCCAGCAGCGTAGGGGGCAAAGGTGGCTACGAGCAGTACTTC

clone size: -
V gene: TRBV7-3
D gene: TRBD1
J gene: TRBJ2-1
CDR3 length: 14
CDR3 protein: CASSPNRGNNEQFF
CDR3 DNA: TGTGCCAGCAGCCCAAACAGGGGAAACAATGAGCAGTTCTTC

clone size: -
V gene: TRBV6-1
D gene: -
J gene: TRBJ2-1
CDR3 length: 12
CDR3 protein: CASSATGIEQFF
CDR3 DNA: TGTGCCAGCAGTGCCACAGGGATTGAGCAGTTCTTC

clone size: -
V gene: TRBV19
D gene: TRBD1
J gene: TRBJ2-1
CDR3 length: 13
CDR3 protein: CASSFNRGEEQFF
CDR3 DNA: TGTGCCAGTAGCTTCAACAGGGGTGAAGAGCAGTTCTTC

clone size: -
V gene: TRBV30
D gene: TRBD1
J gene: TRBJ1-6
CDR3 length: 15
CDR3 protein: CAWNPRDRFNSPLHF
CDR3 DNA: TGTGCCTGGAACCCTCGGGACAGGTTTAATTCACCCCTCCACTTT

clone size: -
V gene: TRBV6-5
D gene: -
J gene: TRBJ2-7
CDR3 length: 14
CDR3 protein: CASSYFGGAFEQYF
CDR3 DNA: TGTGCCAGCAGTTACTTCGGGGGCGCGTTCGAGCAGTACTTC

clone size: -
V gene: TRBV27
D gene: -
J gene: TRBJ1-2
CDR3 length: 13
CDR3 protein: CASSAAWLEGYTF
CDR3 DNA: TGTGCCAGCAGTGCGGCCTGGCTGGAAGGCTACACCTTC

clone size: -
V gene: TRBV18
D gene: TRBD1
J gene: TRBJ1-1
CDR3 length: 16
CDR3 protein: CASSPDRGTLNTEAFF
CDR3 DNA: TGTGCCAGCTCACCGGACAGGGGGACATTGAACACTGAAGCTTTCTTT

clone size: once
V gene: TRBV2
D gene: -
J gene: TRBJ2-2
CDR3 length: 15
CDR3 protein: CASSERTLGTGELFF
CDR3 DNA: TGTGCCAGCAGTGAAAGAACCTTGGGCACCGGGGAGCTGTTTTTT

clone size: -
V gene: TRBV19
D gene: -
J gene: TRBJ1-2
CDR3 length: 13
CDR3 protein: CASRRSQGYGYTF
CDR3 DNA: TGTGCCAGTAGGAGATCACAGGGCTATGGCTACACCTTC

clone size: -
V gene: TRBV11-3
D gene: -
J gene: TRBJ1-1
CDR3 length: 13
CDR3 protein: CASRQPLGTEAFF
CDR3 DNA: TGTGCCAGCAGACAGCCTCTGGGGACTGAAGCTTTCTTT

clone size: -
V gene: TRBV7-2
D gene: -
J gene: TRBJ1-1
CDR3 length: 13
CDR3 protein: CASSLARVTEAFF
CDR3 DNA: TGTGCCAGCAGCTTAGCCAGGGTCACTGAAGCTTTCTTT

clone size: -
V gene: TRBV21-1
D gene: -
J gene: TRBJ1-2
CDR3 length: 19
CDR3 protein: CASSKADAGQRKTNYGYTF
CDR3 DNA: TGTGCCAGCAGCAAAGCTGATGCGGGACAGAGGAAAACTAACTATGGCTACACCTTC

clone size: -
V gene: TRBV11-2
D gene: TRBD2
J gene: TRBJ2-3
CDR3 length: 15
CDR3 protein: CASSLVAGFPDTQYF
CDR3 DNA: TGTGCCAGCAGCCTCGTAGCGGGATTTCCAGATACGCAGTATTTT

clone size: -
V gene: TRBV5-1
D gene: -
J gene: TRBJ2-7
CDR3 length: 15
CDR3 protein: CASSALDTVSYEQYF
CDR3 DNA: TGCGCCAGCAGCGCCCTCGACACGGTATCCTACGAGCAGTACTTC

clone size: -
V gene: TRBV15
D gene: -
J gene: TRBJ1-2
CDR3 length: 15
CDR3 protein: CATSRGGGKDYGYTF
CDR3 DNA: TGTGCCACCAGCAGAGGGGGTGGGAAAGACTATGGCTACACCTTC

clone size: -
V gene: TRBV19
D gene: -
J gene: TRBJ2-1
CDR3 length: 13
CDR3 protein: CASSIGYWDEQFF
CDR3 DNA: TGTGCCAGTAGTATAGGATACTGGGATGAGCAGTTCTTC

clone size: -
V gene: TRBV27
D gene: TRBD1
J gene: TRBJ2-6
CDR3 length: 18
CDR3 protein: CASSAGQGLFSGANVLTF
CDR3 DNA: TGTGCCAGCAGTGCGGGACAGGGGCTTTTCTCTGGGGCCAACGTCCTGACTTTC

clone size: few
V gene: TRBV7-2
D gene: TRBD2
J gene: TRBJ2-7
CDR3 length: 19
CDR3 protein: CASSLTVAGGSPRSYEQYF
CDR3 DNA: TGTGCCAGCAGCTTAACTGTAGCGGGAGGGTCCCCCCGCTCCTACGAGCAGTACTTC

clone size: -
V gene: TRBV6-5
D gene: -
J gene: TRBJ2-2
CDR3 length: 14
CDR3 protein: CASSWENRAGELFF
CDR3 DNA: TGTGCCAGCAGTTGGGAGAACAGGGCCGGGGAGCTGTTTTTT

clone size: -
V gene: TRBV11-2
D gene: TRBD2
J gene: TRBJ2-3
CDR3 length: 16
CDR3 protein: CASSLWASGRTDTQYF
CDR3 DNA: TGTGCCAGCAGCTTATGGGCTAGCGGGAGAACAGATACGCAGTATTTT

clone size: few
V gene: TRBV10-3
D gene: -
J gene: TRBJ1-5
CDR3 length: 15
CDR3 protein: CAIRQGLEGNQPQHF
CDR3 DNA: TGTGCCATCAGACAGGGACTAGAGGGCAATCAGCCCCAGCATTTT

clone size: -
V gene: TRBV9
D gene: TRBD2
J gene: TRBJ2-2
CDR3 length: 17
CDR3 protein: CASSVEGTSVGTGELFF
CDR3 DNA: TGTGCCAGCAGCGTAGAGGGGACTAGCGTGGGCACCGGGGAGCTGTTTTTT

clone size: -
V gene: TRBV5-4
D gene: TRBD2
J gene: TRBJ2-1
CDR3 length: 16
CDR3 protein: CASNPAGGPSYNEQFF
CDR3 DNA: TGTGCCAGCAACCCAGCGGGGGGGCCCTCCTACAATGAGCAGTTCTTC

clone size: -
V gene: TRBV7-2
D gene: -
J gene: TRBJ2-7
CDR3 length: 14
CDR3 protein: CASSLSLTSYEQYF
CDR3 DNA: TGTGCCAGCAGCTTATCCCTGACTAGCTACGAGCAGTACTTC

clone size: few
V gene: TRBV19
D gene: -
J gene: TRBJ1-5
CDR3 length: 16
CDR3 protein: CASSIQLFASNQPQHF
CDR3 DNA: TGTGCCAGTAGTATCCAGCTCTTCGCAAGCAATCAGCCCCAGCATTTT

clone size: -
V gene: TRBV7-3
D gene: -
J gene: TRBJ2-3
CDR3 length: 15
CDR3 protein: CASSLSVLPTGTQYF
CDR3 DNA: TGTGCCAGCAGCTTAAGCGTGCTCCCGACGGGCACGCAGTATTTT

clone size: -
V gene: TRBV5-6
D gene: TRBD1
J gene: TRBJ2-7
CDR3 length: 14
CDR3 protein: CASTMTGAVYEQYF
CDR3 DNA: TGTGCCAGCACCATGACAGGGGCAGTGTACGAGCAGTACTTC

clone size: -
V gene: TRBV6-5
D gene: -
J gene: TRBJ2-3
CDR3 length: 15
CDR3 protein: CASRRAGSLADTQYF
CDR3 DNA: TGTGCCAGCAGAAGGGCAGGAAGTCTCGCAGATACGCAGTATTTT

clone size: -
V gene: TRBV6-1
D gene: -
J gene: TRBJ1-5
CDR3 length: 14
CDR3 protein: CASRQEGARQPQHF
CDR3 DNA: TGTGCCAGCAGGCAAGAAGGGGCCAGGCAGCCCCAGCATTTT

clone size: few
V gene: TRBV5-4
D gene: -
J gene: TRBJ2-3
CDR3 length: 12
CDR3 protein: CASSPTPDTQYF
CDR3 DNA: TGTGCCAGCAGCCCGACTCCAGATACGCAGTATTTT

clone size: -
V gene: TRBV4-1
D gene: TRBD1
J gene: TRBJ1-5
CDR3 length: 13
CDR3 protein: CASSADGTERQHF
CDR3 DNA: TGCGCCAGCAGCGCCGATGGGACAGAACGCCAGCATTTT

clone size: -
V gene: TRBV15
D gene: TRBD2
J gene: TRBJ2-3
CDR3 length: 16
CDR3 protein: CATSSGTSGRTDTQYF
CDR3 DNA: TGTGCCACCAGCAGTGGGACTAGCGGGCGCACAGATACGCAGTATTTT

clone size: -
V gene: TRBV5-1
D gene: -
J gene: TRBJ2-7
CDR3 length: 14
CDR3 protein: CASSPEGHSYEQYF
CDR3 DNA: TGCGCCAGCAGCCCGGAGGGACATTCCTACGAGCAGTACTTC

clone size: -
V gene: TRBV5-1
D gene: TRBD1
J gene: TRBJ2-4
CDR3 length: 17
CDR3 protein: CASSLDRGALGDYIQYF
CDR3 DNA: TGCGCCAGCAGCTTGGACAGGGGGGCGTTGGGCGATTACATTCAGTACTTC

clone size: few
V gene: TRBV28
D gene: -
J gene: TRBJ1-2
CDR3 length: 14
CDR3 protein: CASSFVGGTYGYTF
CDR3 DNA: TGTGCCAGCAGTTTCGTCGGGGGGACCTATGGCTACACCTTC

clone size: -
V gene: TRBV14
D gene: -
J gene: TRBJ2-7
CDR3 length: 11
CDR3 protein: CASSQASEQYF
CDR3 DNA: TGTGCCAGCAGCCAAGCGTCCGAGCAGTACTTC

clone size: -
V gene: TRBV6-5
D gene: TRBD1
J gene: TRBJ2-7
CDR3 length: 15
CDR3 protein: CASSSPGQGSYEQYF
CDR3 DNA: TGTGCCAGCAGTTCTCCGGGACAGGGCTCCTACGAGCAGTACTTC

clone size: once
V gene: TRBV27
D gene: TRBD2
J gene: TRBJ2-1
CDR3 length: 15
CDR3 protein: CASTPYGGSRDEQFF
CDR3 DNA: TGTGCCAGCACCCCCTACGGCGGGAGTCGCGATGAGCAGTTCTTC

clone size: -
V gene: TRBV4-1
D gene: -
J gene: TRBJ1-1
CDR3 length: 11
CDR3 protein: CASSNTGRAFF
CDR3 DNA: TGCGCCAGCAGCAATACAGGGAGAGCTTTCTTT

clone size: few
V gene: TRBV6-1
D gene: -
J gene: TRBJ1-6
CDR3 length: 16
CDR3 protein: CASSEGRGTILSPLHF
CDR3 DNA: TGTGCCAGCAGTGAGGGTAGAGGGACGATACTTTCACCCCTCCACTTT

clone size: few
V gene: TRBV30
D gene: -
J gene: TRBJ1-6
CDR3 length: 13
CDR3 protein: CAWSTAENSPLHF
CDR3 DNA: TGTGCCTGGAGCACAGCCGAAAATTCACCCCTCCACTTT

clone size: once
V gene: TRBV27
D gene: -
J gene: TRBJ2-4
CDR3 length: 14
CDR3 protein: CASSLAPAKNIQYF
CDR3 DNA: TGTGCCAGCAGTTTAGCACCGGCCAAAAACATTCAGTACTTC

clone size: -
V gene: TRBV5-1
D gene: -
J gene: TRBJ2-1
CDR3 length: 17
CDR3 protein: CASSLAPVGGPLNEQFF
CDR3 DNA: TGCGCCAGCAGCTTGGCCCCGGTTGGCGGTCCCTTAAATGAGCAGTTCTTC

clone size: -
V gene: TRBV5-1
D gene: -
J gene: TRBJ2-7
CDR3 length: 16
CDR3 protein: CASSTGDTSITYEQYF
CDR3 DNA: TGCGCCAGCAGCACGGGGGACACCAGCATAACCTACGAGCAGTACTTC

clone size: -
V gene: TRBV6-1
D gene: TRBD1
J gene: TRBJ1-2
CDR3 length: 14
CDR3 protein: CASRPGQGGYGYTF
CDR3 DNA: TGTGCCAGCAGACCGGGACAGGGGGGCTATGGCTACACCTTC

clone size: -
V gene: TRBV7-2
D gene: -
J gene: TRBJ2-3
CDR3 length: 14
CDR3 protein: CASSRIRGADTQYF
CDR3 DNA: TGTGCCAGCAGCCGTATCCGGGGCGCGGATACGCAGTATTTT

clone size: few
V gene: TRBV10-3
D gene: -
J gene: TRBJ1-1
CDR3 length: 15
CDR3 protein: CAISDHDIENTEAFF
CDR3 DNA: TGTGCCATCAGTGACCATGACATAGAGAACACTGAAGCTTTCTTT

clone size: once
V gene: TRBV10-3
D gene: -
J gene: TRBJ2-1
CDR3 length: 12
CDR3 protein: CAISEYKREQFF
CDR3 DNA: TGTGCCATCAGTGAGTATAAACGTGAGCAGTTCTTC

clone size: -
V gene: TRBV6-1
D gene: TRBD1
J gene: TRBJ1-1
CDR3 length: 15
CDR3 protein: CASSGQGALNTEAFF
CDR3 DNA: TGTGCCAGCAGTGGACAGGGGGCCTTGAACACTGAAGCTTTCTTT

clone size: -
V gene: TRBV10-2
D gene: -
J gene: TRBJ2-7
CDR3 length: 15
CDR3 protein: CASSEGGARGSEQYF
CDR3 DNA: TGCGCCAGCAGTGAAGGTGGTGCGCGGGGAAGCGAGCAGTACTTC

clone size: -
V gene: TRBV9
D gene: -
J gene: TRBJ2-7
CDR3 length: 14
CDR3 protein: CASSVGQPTYEQYF
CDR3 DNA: TGTGCCAGCAGCGTAGGGCAGCCCACCTACGAGCAGTACTTC

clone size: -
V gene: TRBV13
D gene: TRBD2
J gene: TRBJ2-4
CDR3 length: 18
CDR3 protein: CASSVGLAGDLAKNIQYF
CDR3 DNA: TGTGCCAGCAGCGTTGGACTAGCGGGGGATCTAGCCAAAAACATTCAGTACTTC

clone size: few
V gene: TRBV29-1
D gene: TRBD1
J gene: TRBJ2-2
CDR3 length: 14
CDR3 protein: CSVATGGWHGELFF
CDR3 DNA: TGCAGCGTTGCGACAGGGGGCTGGCACGGGGAGCTGTTTTTT

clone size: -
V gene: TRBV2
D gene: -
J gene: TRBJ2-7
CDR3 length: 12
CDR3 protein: CASRTAQVEQYF
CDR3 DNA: TGTGCCAGCAGGACAGCGCAGGTCGAGCAGTACTTC

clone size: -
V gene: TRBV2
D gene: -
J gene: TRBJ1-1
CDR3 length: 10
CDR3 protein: CASRGPEAFF
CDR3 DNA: TGTGCCAGCAGGGGCCCTGAAGCTTTCTTT

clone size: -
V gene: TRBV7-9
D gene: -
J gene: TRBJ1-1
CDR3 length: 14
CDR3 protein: CASSLGGAGTEAFF
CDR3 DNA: TGTGCCAGCAGCTTAGGAGGAGCGGGAACTGAAGCTTTCTTT

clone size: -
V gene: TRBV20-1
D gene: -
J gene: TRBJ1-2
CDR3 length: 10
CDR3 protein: CSAFQYGYTF
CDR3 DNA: TGCAGTGCTTTTCAATATGGCTACACCTTC

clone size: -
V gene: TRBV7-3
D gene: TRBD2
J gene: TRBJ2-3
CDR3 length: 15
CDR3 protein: CASSGASGRTDTQYF
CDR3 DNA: TGTGCCAGCAGCGGGGCTAGCGGACGCACAGATACGCAGTATTTT